The 4 T cell receptor beta chains below come from one sample, sequenced in a study of blood T cell repertoires in COVID-19. Repertoires were generated with immunoSEQ multiplex PCR, while TCRdb's copy carries only in-frame clones and drops some. The table lists 120,000 to 150,000 clones, around 87% of them singletons, with about two fifths in the top ten. The sequenced material came from peripheral blood. The source is a man in his forties or fifties who had recovered from COVID-19.

This chain connects TRBV5-8 to TRBJ1-4; D is perhaps TRBD1 (5 bases). The CDR3 extends over 14 amino acids. The germline V and J ends were trimmed by 0 bases and 4 bases, with 7 bases remaining between them. Germline V lookup: CDR1 SGHTS, CDR2 YDEGEE. CDR3 nucleotides: TGTGCCAGCAGCTTGGTGGGGGGTAATGAAAAACTGTTTTTT. Translating it yields CASSLVGGNEKLFF.

The chain couples TRBV7-9 to TRBJ2-7; D is perhaps TRBD2 (6 bases). V was cut by 5 bases and J by 0 bases, with 23 bases left in between. Germline lookup yields CDR1 SEHNR and CDR2 FQNEAQ (reference sequence). The CDR3 has 18 amino acids. The CDR3 coding sequence is TGTGCCAGCAGCCCAATAGGGGTCGGAGGGCGAAACTCCTACGAGCAGTACTTC. This sequence encodes CASSPIGVGGRNSYEQYF.

The V call is TRBV19, the J call TRBJ1-3; D is unresolved. V lost 3 bases and J 0 bases, leaving 6 bases between the germline ends. CDR1 is LNHDA and CDR2 is SQIVND in the germline V gene (reference sequence). The CDR3 is 14 amino acids. The CDR3 DNA is TGTGCCAGTAGTATGGGCCCCTCTGGAAACACCATATATTTT. Protein: CASSMGPSGNTIYF.

The DNA of the CDR3 is TGTGCCAGCAGTGAATCTTGGGTACCGATGAGGGATGGCTACACCTTC. Residues: CASSESWVPMRDGYTF. The chain combines TRBV2 with TRBJ1-2, with D unclear. The ends were cut back, 2 bases at V and 6 bases at J, with 19 bases in the middle. The CDR3 loop spans 16 amino acids. Germline V gives CDR1 SNHLY, CDR2 FYNNEI.